Presented here are 10 T cell receptor beta chains from one specimen sequenced in a study of shared clonotypes between healthy human individuals. Sequencing used immunoSEQ multiplex PCR; TCRdb keeps in-frame clones, though not all of them. The sample has 550,000 to 850,000 clones, roughly two thirds seen once. Input material: memory CD4+ T cells sorted from blood. Documented subset: CD45RA-negative fraction. The receptors were sampled from a woman between 25 and 40 years old in good health.

V and J are TRBV11-2 and TRBJ2-2; 13 nucleotides agree with TRBD2. Germline assignment: CDR1 SGHAT and CDR2 FQNNGV. The V and J ends lost 4 bases and 8 bases, in that order; junction bases with no gene match: 13. This CDR3 has 18 residues. CDR3 DNA: TGTGCCAGCAGCTCGCCGGGACTAGCGGGACTACGAACAGGGGAGCTGTTTTTT. Protein sequence: CASSSPGLAGLRTGELFF.

A remark on this clone: This sample includes further DNA sequences coding for the same CDR3. This sequence joins TRBV19 and TRBJ1-3; no definite D call. The CDR3 has 14 amino acids. V lost 6 bases, J lost 0 bases, and 9 bases lay in between. Germline V CDR1 and CDR2: LNHDA, SQIVND (reference sequence). This chain's CDR3 is CASSTGGSGNTIYF. Here the CDR3 DNA reads TGTGCCAGTAGCACGGGAGGCTCTGGAAACACCATATATTTT.

There are a few counts of this clone. Other DNA sequences from this sample encode an identical CDR3 as well. V usage is TRBV5-1 and J usage is TRBJ1-5; D ambiguous. Germline CDR1 reads SGHRS; CDR2 reads YFSETQ. The length of the CDR3 is 15 residues. V shed 0 bases and J shed 2 bases, with 9 bases lying between them. CDR3 coding DNA: TGCGCCAGCAGCTTGGGGGGAATTGGCAATCAGCCCCAGCATTTT. The encoded protein is CASSLGGIGNQPQHF.

This sequence joins TRBV27 and TRBJ2-5; TRBD2 matches at 7 bases. Per germline, CDR1 MNHEY and CDR2 SMNVEV (reference sequence). There are 13 residues in the CDR3. Trimming removed 10 bases from V and 3 bases from J; junction bases left unmatched: 8. In nucleotides, the CDR3 is TGTGCCACCAGGGACTACAGTAAAGAGACCCAGTACTTC. This translates into CATRDYSKETQYF.

The chain has TRBV11-2 and TRBJ2-5; D is unclear. This CDR3 has 13 amino acids. Germline assignment: CDR1 SGHAT and CDR2 FQNNGV. V lost 3 bases and J 4 bases, leaving 9 bases between the germline ends. The CDR3 DNA sequence: TGTGCCAGCAGCTTCGATGGCGTAGAGACCCAGTACTTC. Amino acid sequence: CASSFDGVETQYF.

This CDR3 is CASSLGTSGTGTQETQYF. The CDR3, as DNA: TGTGCCAGCAGCTTAGGGACTAGCGGGACCGGCACCCAAGAGACCCAGTACTTC. The J gene is TRBJ2-5, the V gene TRBV11-2; 12 positions agree with TRBD2. The length of the CDR3 is 18 residues. CDR1 and CDR2 (germline): SGHAT, FQNNGV. V shed 1 base, J shed 1 base, and the junction held 7 bases outside the gene matches.

The V gene is TRBV5-1, the J gene TRBJ2-1, with D possibly matching TRBD1 (6 bases). Trimming shortened V by 5 bases and J by 3 bases, and 9 bases separated the two germline ends. CDR1 and CDR2 from the germline V gene are SGHRS and YFSETQ. The CDR3 consists of 13 residues. CDR3 in DNA: TGCGCCAGCAGTCCACAGGGCTACAATGAGCAGTTCTTC. Translated: CASSPQGYNEQFF.

The V call is TRBV9, the J call TRBJ1-5, with 7 bases aligning to TRBD1. The CDR3 is 15 residues long. The J segment lost 3 bases and the V segment lost 4 bases, leaving 7 bases of the junction unmatched. Germline V CDR1 and CDR2: SGDLS, YYNGEE. The CDR3 loop reads CASSPTGALNQPQHF. The DNA of the CDR3 is TGTGCCAGCAGCCCTACAGGGGCACTCAATCAGCCCCAGCATTTT.

The V and J genes are TRBV5-1 and TRBJ1-5; D ambiguous. Germline-derived CDR1 and CDR2 are SGHRS and YFSETQ. This CDR3 region has 14 residues. The V end was cut by 0 bases, the J end by 6 bases, with 10 bases between. In DNA form, the CDR3 reads TGCGCCAGCAGCTTGGAGGCAGAACGTCAGCCCCAGCATTTT. This codes for CASSLEAERQPQHF.

The genes are TRBV4-1 and TRBJ2-6, with D perhaps TRBD2 (6 bases). Trimming took 1 base from V and 0 from J, leaving 10 bases between them. The CDR3 contains 17 residues. Germline V gene data show CDR1 as MGHRA and CDR2 as YSYEKL. In DNA, the CDR3 is TGCGCCAGCAGCCAAGGGGACGGGAGCTCTGGGGCCAACGTCCTGACTTTC. This gives the protein CASSQGDGSSGANVLTF.